The 27 T cell receptor beta chains in this list originate from one sample, sequenced in a study of cytomegalovirus exposure and HLA in healthy donors. The PCR contained 60 Vbeta and 13 Jbeta primers. Clones were sequenced by immunoSEQ multiplex PCR, and TCRdb holds only the in-frame ones, with some missing. Here the sample spans about 190,000 clones, roughly 80% being singletons. The sample consisted of PBMCs. The receptors come from a woman aged 25 to 45 in good health and CMV-seropositive.

This rearrangement joins TRBV4-2 to TRBJ2-6; a possible D gene is TRBD1 (6 bases). Germline V CDR1 and CDR2: LGHNA, YNFKEQ. This CDR3 comprises 18 residues. The V end lost 5 bases, the J end lost 1 base, and 18 bases lay between the germline ends. CDR3 DNA: TGTGCCAGCAGCAGACGGGACACTAGTAGGTCTGGGGCCAACGTCCTGACTTTC. Translating gives CASSRRDTSRSGANVLTF.

This chain joins TRBV4-3 and TRBJ2-7; the match to TRBD1 covers 9 bases. V shed 0 bases and J 5 bases; nucleotides not matched to a gene: 17. The CDR3 loop spans 19 amino acids. The germline gives CDR1 LGHNA, CDR2 YSLEER. In DNA form, the CDR3 reads TGCGCCAGCAGCCAAGATCGTGGGGTGGGGAACAGGGGGCTTGACGAGCAGTACTTC. It specifies CASSQDRGVGNRGLDEQYF.

This clone was detected once. The chain recombines TRBV6-1 with TRBJ2-1; D may be TRBD2 (6 bases). The germline V and J ends were trimmed by 1 base and 12 bases, with 22 bases remaining between them. The CDR3 extends over 16 amino acids. CDR1 is MNHNS, CDR2 SASEGT, per germline. CDR3 sequence: CASSEEKWQTSYRQFF. CDR3 sequence (DNA): TGTGCCAGCAGTGAAGAGAAATGGCAGACTAGTTATCGGCAGTTCTTC.

This sequence joins TRBV9 and TRBJ1-1; D remains ambiguous. The CDR3 consists of 12 residues. The germline V gene has CDR1 SGDLS and CDR2 YYNGEE. V lost 8 bases, J lost 5 bases, and 13 bases lay in between. The CDR3 loop is CASRGLDTEAFF. CDR3 coding DNA: TGTGCCAGTCGGGGATTGGATACTGAAGCTTTCTTT.

This clone came up once. V is TRBV5-1 and J is TRBJ2-3; a possible D gene is TRBD2 (6 bases). Looked up from germline, CDR1 is SGHRS and CDR2 is YFSETQ. V dropped 0 bases and J dropped 6 bases, with 14 bases sitting between them. The CDR3 covers 15 residues. CDR3 loop: CASSLGGGSLDTQYF. CDR3 coding DNA: TGCGCCAGCAGCTTGGGAGGAGGGTCACTTGATACGCAGTATTTT.

CDR3 bases: TGTGCCAGCAGTGAATATAGTCAGGGACAGAACTATGGCTACACCTTC. The encoded protein is CASSEYSQGQNYGYTF. The chain carries TRBV25-1 and TRBJ1-2; 7 nucleotides match TRBD1. Per germline, CDR1 MGHDK and CDR2 SYGVNS. Losses at the gene ends were 0 bases for V and 2 bases for J; bases not matched to a gene: 6. This CDR3 has 16 residues.

V is TRBV11-1 and J is TRBJ1-6, with a weak D call TRBD1 (5 bases). V was pared by 4 bases and J by 6 bases, with 10 bases between. The germline gives CDR1 SGHAT, CDR2 FQDESV (reference sequence). The CDR3 contains 14 residues. CDR3 nucleotide sequence: TGTGCCAGCAGCTATGGGGGGATTAATTCACCCCTCCACTTT. Its protein product is CASSYGGINSPLHF.

The genes are TRBV5-6 and TRBJ2-2, with a weak D call TRBD2 (5 bases). Trimming left V 2 bases short and J 0 bases short, with 8 bases between. There are 15 residues in the CDR3. CDR1 and CDR2 (germline): SGHDT, YYEEEE. CDR3 sequence: CASSFRGTNTGELFF. The CDR3 DNA is TGTGCCAGCAGCTTCAGAGGGACGAACACCGGGGAGCTGTTTTTT.

This clone was counted between two and nine times. The chain recombines TRBV6-1 with TRBJ1-1; 10 nucleotides agree with TRBD1. The CDR3 has 12 amino acids. The germline CDR1 and CDR2 sequences are MNHNS and SASEGT. Losses at the gene ends were 4 bases for V and 9 bases for J; bases not matched to a gene: 2. CDR3 coding DNA: TGTGCCAGCAGTGTGGACAGGGGGAAAGCTTTCTTT. Amino acids: CASSVDRGKAFF.

The V call is TRBV28, the J call TRBJ1-5; TRBD1 matches 9 bases. Germline V gene lookup returns CDR1 MDHEN and CDR2 SYDVKM. With 5 bases clipped from V and 6 bases from J, the junction kept 8 bases outside the gene matches. CDR3 length: 15 residues. CDR3 loop: CASSGTGQGSQPQHF. The CDR3 coding sequence is TGTGCCAGCAGTGGCACGGGACAGGGATCTCAGCCCCAGCATTTT.

J is TRBJ1-4 and V is TRBV4-2; perhaps TRBD1 as D (6 bases). This CDR3 is built from 15 residues. Looked up from germline, CDR1 is LGHNA and CDR2 is YNFKEQ. V lost 5 bases, J lost 4 bases, and 14 bases lay in between. The CDR3 DNA reads TGTGCCAGCAGCGCACAGGGAGTTCTTAATGAAAAACTGTTTTTT. Translation gives CASSAQGVLNEKLFF.

This chain joins TRBV7-7 and TRBJ2-3; D gene uncertain. V lost 0 bases, J lost 2 bases, and 9 bases lay in between. Germline values: CDR1 SSHAT, CDR2 FNYEAQ (reference sequence). CDR3 size: 15 residues. CDR3 coding DNA: TGTGCCAGCAGCTTAGCTCCGGGTTACACAGATACGCAGTATTTT. The encoded protein is CASSLAPGYTDTQYF.

The genes are TRBV5-1 and TRBJ2-5, with 11 positions matching TRBD1. After removal of 4 bases from V and 5 bases from J, the junction contained 16 bases not matched to a gene. The CDR3 contains 18 residues. Germline CDR1 SGHRS, CDR2 YFSETQ. CDR3 DNA: TGCGCCAGCAGCCCCTCCCCACGGGACAGGGGGTCTGGCGAGACCCAGTACTTC. It is translated as CASSPSPRDRGSGETQYF.

The chain couples TRBV2 to TRBJ2-1; 9 bases match TRBD2. The germline gives CDR1 SNHLY, CDR2 FYNNEI. Germline trimming cut 4 bases from V and 8 bases from J; bases unmatched to any gene: 9. This CDR3 region has 15 residues. CDR3 DNA: TGTGCCAGCAGTGCCTGGACTAGCGCGGTCGATGAGCAGTTCTTC. This gives the protein CASSAWTSAVDEQFF.

The chain carries TRBV4-2 and TRBJ2-4; D is uncertain. V shed 4 bases and J shed 1 base, with 14 bases lying between them. Per the germline V gene, CDR1 is LGHNA and CDR2 is YNFKEQ. The CDR3 extends over 16 amino acids. The CDR3 nucleotides are TGTGCCAGCAGCCGCCAACTTGAACTTGCCAAAAACATTCAGTACTTC. This sequence encodes CASSRQLELAKNIQYF.

The chain joins TRBV27 to TRBJ2-3, with TRBD2 as a possible D gene (5 bases). With 6 bases removed from V and 4 bases from J, the gap between germline ends came to 14 bases. Germline assignment: CDR1 MNHEY and CDR2 SMNVEV (reference sequence). This CDR3 has 14 amino acids. The CDR3 sequence is CASRGLSESDTQYF. For the CDR3, the DNA is TGTGCCAGCAGAGGACTGTCGGAATCAGATACGCAGTATTTT.

The table lists this clone with a count of one. This chain connects TRBV6-1 to TRBJ2-7, with D uncertain. The germline gives CDR1 MNHNS, CDR2 SASEGT. The ends were cut back, 4 bases at V and 5 bases at J, with 12 bases in the middle. The CDR3 has 13 residues. The CDR3 sequence: CASSALRYNEQYF. The CDR3 bases are TGTGCCAGCAGTGCTCTCCGTTATAACGAGCAGTACTTC.

The V call is TRBV30, the J call TRBJ1-1, with D perhaps matching TRBD1 (5 bases). This CDR3 has 14 residues. The germline V and J ends were trimmed by 3 bases and 0 bases, with 11 bases remaining between them. Germline V CDR1 and CDR2: GTSNPN, SVGIG (reference sequence). The CDR3 is CAWSAGPMNTEAFF. CDR3 DNA sequence: TGTGCCTGGAGCGCGGGACCTATGAACACTGAAGCTTTCTTT.

About this clone: As the CDR3 is not closed by the conserved phenylalanine or tryptophan, this likely results from a read error. The chain uses TRBV29-1 and TRBJ1-2; TRBD1 matches 8 bases. This CDR3 is 12 amino acids long. Germline V lookup: CDR1 SQVTM, CDR2 ANQGSEA. V shed 8 bases and J 6 bases; nucleotides not matched to a gene: 8. The CDR3 sequence is CSPRQGTHGYTS. The CDR3 region has the DNA TGCAGCCCCCGACAGGGGACCCATGGCTACACCTCC.

The chain uses TRBV5-1 and TRBJ1-1; D perhaps matches TRBD1 (5 bases). V lost 4 bases and J lost 0, with 16 bases in between. Per the germline V gene, CDR1 is SGHRS and CDR2 is YFSETQ. CDR3 length: 16 amino acids. CDR3 coding DNA: TGCGCCAGCAGCACAGGACACTCCGTCATGAACACTGAAGCTTTCTTT. Protein sequence: CASSTGHSVMNTEAFF.

The rearrangement links TRBV4-3 to TRBJ1-2, with D tentatively TRBD1 (5 bases). Trimming took 1 base from V and 3 from J, leaving 15 bases between them. Germline V gene data show CDR1 as LGHNA and CDR2 as YSLEER. CDR3 size: 16 residues. CDR3 in DNA: TGCGCCAGCAGCCAAGGTTCAGCAGGGAGGGACTATGGCTACACCTTC. It is translated as CASSQGSAGRDYGYTF.

Only a few counts were recorded for this clone. This chain connects TRBV4-3 to TRBJ2-3; 10 nucleotides agree with TRBD1. V was pared by 0 bases and J by 5 bases, with 5 bases of the junction left unmatched. CDR1 and CDR2 from the germline V gene are LGHNA and YSLEER. This CDR3 comprises 16 residues. Here the CDR3 reads CASSQEGTGVGDTQYF. CDR3 DNA sequence: TGCGCCAGCAGCCAAGAAGGGACAGGGGTTGGAGATACGCAGTATTTT.

The CDR3 DNA reads TGTGCCATCGGGCCCTGGACTAGCGGCTCCTACGAGCAGTACTTC. Translated, it gives CAIGPWTSGSYEQYF. V is TRBV10-3 and J is TRBJ2-7; 10 nucleotides align to TRBD2. Germline-derived CDR1 and CDR2 are ENHRY and SYGVKD. The junction had 7 bases not matched to a gene; V was cut back by 8 bases and J by 0 bases. The CDR3 contains 15 residues.

The V and J genes are TRBV5-8 and TRBJ1-3, with TRBD1 as a possible D gene (5 bases). The germline V gene encodes CDR1 SGHTS and CDR2 YDEGEE. The V end lost 7 bases, the J end lost 2 bases, and 16 bases lay between the germline ends. The CDR3 has 15 residues. This CDR3 is CASCPGSHPGNTIYF. The CDR3 bases are TGTGCCAGCTGTCCAGGGTCCCATCCTGGAAACACCATATATTTT.

The V and J genes are TRBV5-1 and TRBJ2-2; tentatively, D is TRBD1 (5 bases). CDR1 and CDR2 (germline): SGHRS, YFSETQ. The V and J ends lost 0 bases and 4 bases respectively, with 10 bases between them. The CDR3 consists of 15 residues. The CDR3 bases are TGCGCCAGCAGCTTGGAAGGACAAACCACCGGGGAGCTGTTTTTT. It is translated as CASSLEGQTTGELFF.

V is TRBV7-3 and J is TRBJ2-5; the match to TRBD1 covers 10 bases. The germline CDR1 and CDR2 sequences are SGHTA and FQGTGA. The CDR3 contains 15 residues. V lost 5 bases to trimming and J lost 4 bases; unmatched junction nucleotides: 7. The DNA for the CDR3 is TGTGCCAGCAGCCCCCAGACAGGGGGCGCAGAGACCCAGTACTTC. Translating it yields CASSPQTGGAETQYF.

The chain links TRBV5-1 to TRBJ2-7, with 8 bases aligning to TRBD2. Germline V gives CDR1 SGHRS, CDR2 YFSETQ. V shed 0 bases, J shed 1 base, and the junction held 6 bases outside the gene matches. The CDR3 is 16 residues long. The CDR3 sequence is CASSLAPAGESYEQYF. DNA for the CDR3: TGCGCCAGCAGCTTGGCCCCAGCGGGAGAGTCCTACGAGCAGTACTTC.